This T cell receptor beta chain was sequenced in a study of cytomegalovirus exposure and HLA in healthy donors. The primer mix had 60 Vbeta and 13 Jbeta primers. The assay was immunoSEQ multiplex PCR, and TCRdb's table has in-frame clones only and misses some. The sample includes about 150,000 clones, about 85% seen only once; the top ten take about 2.1%. CDR1 and CDR2 from the germline V gene are GTSNPN and SVGIG (reference sequence). The CDR3 covers 15 residues. V was trimmed by 5 bases and J by 0 bases, leaving 14 bases between them. The sequence was obtained from a woman under 30 in good health and CMV-seronegative. The sample taken for sequencing was PBMCs. The rearrangement uses TRBV30 and TRBJ1-5, with D possibly being TRBD1 (6 bases). The chain's CDR3 is CAWGRTDLSNQPQHF. In DNA, the CDR3 is TGTGCCTGGGGTAGGACAGACCTTAGCAATCAGCCCCAGCATTTT.